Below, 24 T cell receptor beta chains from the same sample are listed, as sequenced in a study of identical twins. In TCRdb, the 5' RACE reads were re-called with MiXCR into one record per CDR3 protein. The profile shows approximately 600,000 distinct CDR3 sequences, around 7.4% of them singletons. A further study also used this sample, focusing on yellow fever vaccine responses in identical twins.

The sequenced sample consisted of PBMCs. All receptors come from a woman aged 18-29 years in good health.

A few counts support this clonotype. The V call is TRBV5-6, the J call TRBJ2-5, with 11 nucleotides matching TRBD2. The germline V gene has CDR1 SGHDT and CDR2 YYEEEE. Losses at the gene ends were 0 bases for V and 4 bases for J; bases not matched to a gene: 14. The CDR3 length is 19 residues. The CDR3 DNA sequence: TGTGCCAGCAGCTTGGCCTTCGCTAGCGGGGGGTTCGTACGAGAGACCCAGTACTTC. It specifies CASSLAFASGGFVRETQYF.

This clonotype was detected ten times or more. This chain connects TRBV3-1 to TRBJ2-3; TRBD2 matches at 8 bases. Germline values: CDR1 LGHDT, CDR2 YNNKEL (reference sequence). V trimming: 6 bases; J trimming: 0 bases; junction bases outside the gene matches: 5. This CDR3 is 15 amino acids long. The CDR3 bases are TGTGCCAGCAGAAGCGGCGGGGGGAGCACAGATACGCAGTATTTT. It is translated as CASRSGGGSTDTQYF.

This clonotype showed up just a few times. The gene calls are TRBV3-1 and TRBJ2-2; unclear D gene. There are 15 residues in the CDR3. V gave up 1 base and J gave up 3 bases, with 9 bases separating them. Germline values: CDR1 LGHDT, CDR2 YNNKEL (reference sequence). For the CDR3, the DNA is TGTGCCAGCAGCCAAGGAGGAAGGGACACCGGGGAGCTGTTTTTT. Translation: CASSQGGRDTGELFF.

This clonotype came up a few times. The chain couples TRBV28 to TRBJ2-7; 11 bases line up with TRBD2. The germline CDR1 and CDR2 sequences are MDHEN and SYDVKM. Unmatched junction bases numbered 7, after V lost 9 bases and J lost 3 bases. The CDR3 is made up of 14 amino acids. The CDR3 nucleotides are TGTGCCAGGACGACTAGCGGGGCGTACTACGAGCAGTACGTC. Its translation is CARTTSGAYYEQYV.

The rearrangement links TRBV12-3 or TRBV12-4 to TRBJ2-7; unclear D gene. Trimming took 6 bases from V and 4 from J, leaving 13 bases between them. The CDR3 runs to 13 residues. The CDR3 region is CASSPSDLYEQYF. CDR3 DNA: TGTGCCAGCAGCCCAAGCGACCTTTACGAGCAGTACTTC.

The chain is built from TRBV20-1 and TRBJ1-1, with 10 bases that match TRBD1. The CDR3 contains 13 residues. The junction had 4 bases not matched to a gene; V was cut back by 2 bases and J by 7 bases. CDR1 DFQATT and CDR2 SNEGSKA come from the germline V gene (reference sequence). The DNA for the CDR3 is TGCAGTGCTAGAAGGACAGGGGGATTTGAAGCTTTCTTT. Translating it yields CSARRTGGFEAFF.

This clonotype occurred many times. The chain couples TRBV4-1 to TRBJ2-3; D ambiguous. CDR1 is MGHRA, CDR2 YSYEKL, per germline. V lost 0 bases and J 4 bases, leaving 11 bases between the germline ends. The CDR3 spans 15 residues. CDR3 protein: CASSQDHTFPDTQYF. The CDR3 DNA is TGCGCCAGCAGCCAAGATCACACGTTTCCAGATACGCAGTATTTT.

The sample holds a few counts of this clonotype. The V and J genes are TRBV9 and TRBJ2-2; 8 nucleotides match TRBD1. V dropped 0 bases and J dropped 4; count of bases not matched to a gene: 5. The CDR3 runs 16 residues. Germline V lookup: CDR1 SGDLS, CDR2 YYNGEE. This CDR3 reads CASSVVGTGSTGELFF. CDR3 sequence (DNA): TGTGCCAGCAGCGTAGTAGGGACAGGATCCACCGGGGAGCTGTTTTTT.

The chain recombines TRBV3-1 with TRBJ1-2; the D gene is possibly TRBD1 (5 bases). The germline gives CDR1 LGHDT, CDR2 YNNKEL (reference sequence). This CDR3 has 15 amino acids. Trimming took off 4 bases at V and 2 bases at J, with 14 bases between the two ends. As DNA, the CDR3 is TGTGCCAGCAGCCCAGCGAGGGGCACCAACTATGGCTACACCTTC. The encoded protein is CASSPARGTNYGYTF.

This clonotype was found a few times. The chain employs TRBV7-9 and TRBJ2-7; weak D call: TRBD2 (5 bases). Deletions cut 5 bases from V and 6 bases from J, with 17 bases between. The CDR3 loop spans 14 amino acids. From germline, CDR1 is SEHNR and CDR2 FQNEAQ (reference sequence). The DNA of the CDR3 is TGTGCCAGCAGCCTACTAGATAAATCCCTCGAGCAGTACTTC. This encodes CASSLLDKSLEQYF. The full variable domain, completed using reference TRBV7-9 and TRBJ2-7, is DTGVSQNPRHKITKRGQNVTFRCDPISEHNRLYWYRQTLGQGPEFLTYFQNEAQLEKSRLLSDRFSAERPKGSFSTLEIQRTEQGDSAMYLCASSLLDKSLEQYFGPGTRLTVT.

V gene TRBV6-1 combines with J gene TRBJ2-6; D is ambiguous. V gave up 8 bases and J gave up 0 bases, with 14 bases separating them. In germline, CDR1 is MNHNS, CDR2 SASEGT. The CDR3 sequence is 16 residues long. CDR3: CASGVDRVSGANVLTF. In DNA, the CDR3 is TGTGCCAGCGGCGTAGACCGGGTCTCTGGGGCCAACGTCCTGACTTTC.

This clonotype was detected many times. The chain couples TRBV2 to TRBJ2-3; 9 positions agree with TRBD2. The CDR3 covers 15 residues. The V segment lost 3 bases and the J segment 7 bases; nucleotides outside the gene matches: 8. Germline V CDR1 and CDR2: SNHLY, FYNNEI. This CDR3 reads CASSEGLAGTYTQYF. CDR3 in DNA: TGTGCCAGCAGTGAGGGCCTAGCGGGGACCTATACGCAGTATTTT. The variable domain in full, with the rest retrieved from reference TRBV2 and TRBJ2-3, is EPEVTQTPSHQVTQMGQEVILRCVPISNHLYFYWYRQILGQKVEFLVSFYNNEISEKSEIFDDQFSVERPDGSNFTLKIRSTKLEDSAMYFCASSEGLAGTYTQYFGPGTRLTVL.

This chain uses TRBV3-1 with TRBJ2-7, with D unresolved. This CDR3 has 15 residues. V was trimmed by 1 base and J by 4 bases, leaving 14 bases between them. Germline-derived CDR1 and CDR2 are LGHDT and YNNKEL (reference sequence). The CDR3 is CASSQVLDTIYEQYF. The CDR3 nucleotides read TGTGCCAGCAGCCAAGTTCTGGATACCATTTACGAGCAGTACTTC.

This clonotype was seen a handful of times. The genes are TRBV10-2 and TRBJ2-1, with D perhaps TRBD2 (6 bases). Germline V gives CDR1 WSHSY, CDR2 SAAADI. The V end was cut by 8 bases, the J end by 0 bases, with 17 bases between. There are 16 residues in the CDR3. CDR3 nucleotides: TGCGCCAGCCTCAAGGGTGGGAGGTACTCCTACAATGAGCAGTTCTTC. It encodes CASLKGGRYSYNEQFF.

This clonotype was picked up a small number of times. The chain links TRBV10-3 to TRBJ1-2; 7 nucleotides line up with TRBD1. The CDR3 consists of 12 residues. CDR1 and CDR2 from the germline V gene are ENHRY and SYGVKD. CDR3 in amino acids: CTAAGGFYGYTF. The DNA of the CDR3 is TGTACCGCGGCAGGGGGTTTCTATGGCTACACCTTC.

The CDR3 nucleotides are TGTGCCAGCAGCGGGAATAGTCGGGGGGAAGAGACCCAGTACTTC. This translates into CASSGNSRGEETQYF. This chain connects TRBV12-3 or TRBV12-4 to TRBJ2-5, with TRBD2 matching 7 bases. Trimming removed 6 bases from V and 3 bases from J; junction bases left unmatched: 10. This CDR3 is built from 15 residues.

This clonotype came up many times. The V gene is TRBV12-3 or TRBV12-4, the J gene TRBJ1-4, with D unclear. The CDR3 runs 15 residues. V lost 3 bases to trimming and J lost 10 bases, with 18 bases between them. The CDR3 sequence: CASSFLTGPSGKLFF. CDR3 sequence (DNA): TGTGCCAGCAGTTTCCTCACCGGGCCCAGTGGAAAACTGTTTTTT.

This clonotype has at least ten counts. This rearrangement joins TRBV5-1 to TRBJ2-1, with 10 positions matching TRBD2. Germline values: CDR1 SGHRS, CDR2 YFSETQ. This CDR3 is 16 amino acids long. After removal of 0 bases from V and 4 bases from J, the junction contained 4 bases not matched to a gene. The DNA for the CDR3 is TGCGCCAGCAGCTTGGGTGGTAGCGGGAGGTACAATGAGCAGTTCTTC. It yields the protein CASSLGGSGRYNEQFF.

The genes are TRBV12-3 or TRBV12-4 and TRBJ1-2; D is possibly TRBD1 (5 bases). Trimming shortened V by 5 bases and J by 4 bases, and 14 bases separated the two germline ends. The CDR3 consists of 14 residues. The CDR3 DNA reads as TGTGCCAGCAGTCTGGGACCGCCGGTCTATGGCTACACCTTC. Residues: CASSLGPPVYGYTF.

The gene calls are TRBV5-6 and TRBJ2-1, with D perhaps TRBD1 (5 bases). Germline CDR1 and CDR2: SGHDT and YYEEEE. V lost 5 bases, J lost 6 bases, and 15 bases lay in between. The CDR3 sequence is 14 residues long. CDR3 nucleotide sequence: TGTGCCAGCAGTCGTAGGGGCGCCCTCAATGAGCAGTTCTTC. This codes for CASSRRGALNEQFF.

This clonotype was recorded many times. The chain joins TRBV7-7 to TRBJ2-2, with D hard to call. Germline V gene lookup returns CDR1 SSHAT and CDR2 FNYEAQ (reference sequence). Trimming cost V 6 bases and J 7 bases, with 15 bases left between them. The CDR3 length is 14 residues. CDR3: CASSPLTQNGELFF. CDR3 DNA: TGTGCCAGCAGTCCCTTGACCCAAAACGGGGAGCTGTTTTTT.

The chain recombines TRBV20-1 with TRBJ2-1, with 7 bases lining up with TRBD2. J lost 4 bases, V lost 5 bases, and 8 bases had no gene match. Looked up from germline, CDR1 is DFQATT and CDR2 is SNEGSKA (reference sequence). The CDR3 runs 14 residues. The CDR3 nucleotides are TGCAGTGCTGCGACTAGCCCCCGATACAATGAGCAGTTCTTC. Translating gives CSAATSPRYNEQFF.

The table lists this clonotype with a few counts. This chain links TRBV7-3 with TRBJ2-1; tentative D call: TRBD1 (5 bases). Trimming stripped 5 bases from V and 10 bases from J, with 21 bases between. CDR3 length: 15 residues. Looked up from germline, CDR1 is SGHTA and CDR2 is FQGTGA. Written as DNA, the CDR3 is TGTGCCAGCAGCCCCAAAGGTTTGGGGCGCTGGGAGCAGTTCTTC. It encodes CASSPKGLGRWEQFF.

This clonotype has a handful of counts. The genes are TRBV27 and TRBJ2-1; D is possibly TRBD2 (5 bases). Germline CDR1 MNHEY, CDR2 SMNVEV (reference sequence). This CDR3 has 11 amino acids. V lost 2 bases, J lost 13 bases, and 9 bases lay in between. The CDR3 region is CASSLRERQFF. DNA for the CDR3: TGTGCCAGCAGTTTAAGGGAGCGTCAGTTCTTC.